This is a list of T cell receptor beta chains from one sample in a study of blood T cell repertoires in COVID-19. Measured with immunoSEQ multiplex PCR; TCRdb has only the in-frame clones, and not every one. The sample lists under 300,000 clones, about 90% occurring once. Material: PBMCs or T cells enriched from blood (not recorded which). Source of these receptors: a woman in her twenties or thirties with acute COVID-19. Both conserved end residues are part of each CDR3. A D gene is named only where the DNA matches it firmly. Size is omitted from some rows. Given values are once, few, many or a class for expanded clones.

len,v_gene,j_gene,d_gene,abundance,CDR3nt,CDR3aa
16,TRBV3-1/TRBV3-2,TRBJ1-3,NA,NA,TGTGCCAGCAGCCCACGGCCGGGGGGCTCTGGAAACACCATATATTTT,CASSPRPGGSGNTIYF
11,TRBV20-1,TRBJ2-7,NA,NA,TGCAGGGAATTTATTCGGGTGTTGCAGTACTTC,CREFIRVLQYF
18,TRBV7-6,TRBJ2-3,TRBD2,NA,TGTGCCAGCAGTGTTTTGCCTAGCGGGGAAGGGGGCACAGATACGCAGTATTTT,CASSVLPSGEGGTDTQYF
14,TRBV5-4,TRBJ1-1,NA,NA,TGTGCCAGCAGCTTGGATCCGTCAGGTCGTGAAGCTTTCTTT,CASSLDPSGREAFF
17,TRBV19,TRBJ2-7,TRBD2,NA,TGTGCCAGTAGTACACCAAAGGCTAGCGGCCTCTCCTACGAGCAGTACTTC,CASSTPKASGLSYEQYF
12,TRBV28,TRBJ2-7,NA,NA,TGTGCCAGCAGTATTTCAGGGGTGCGGCAGTACTTC,CASSISGVRQYF
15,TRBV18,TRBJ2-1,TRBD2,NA,TGTGCCAGCTCAACAAGCGGGGGGGCGTTGAATGAGCAGTTCTTC,CASSTSGGALNEQFF
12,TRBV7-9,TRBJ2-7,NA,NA,TGTGCCAGCAGCTTCCTCTCCTACGAGCAGTACTTC,CASSFLSYEQYF
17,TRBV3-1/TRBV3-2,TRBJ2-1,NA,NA,TGTGCCAGCAGCCAAGGATGTAGCGGGGACAGGGACAATGAGCAGTTCTTC,CASSQGCSGDRDNEQFF
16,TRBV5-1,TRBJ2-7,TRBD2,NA,TGCGCCAGCAGCTTGGAGGGGACTACTCCCTCCTACGAGCAGTACTTC,CASSLEGTTPSYEQYF
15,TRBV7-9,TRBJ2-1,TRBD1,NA,TGTGCCAGCAGCTACCGGGACAGGGGTTACAATGAGCAGTTCTTC,CASSYRDRGYNEQFF
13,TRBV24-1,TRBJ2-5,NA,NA,TGTGCCACTACGACAGGACCTGAAGAGACCCAGTACTTC,CATTTGPEETQYF
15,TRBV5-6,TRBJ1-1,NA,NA,TGTGCCAGCAGCTTGGGGCGGGGGCGGTACACTGAAGCTTTCTTT,CASSLGRGRYTEAFF
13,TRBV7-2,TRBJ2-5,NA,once,TGTGCCAGCAGCTCGAGGATTTCAGAGACCCAGTACTTC,CASSSRISETQYF
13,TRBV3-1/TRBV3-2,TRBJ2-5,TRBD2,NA,TGTGCCAGCAGCCAAGGACTAGCGGAGACCCAGTACTTC,CASSQGLAETQYF
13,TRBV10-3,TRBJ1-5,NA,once,TGTGCCATCACCCGGTCCGAGGGTCAGCCCCAGCATTTT,CAITRSEGQPQHF
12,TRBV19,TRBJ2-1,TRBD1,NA,TGTGCCAGTAGTAACAGGGGCAATGAGCAGTTCTTC,CASSNRGNEQFF
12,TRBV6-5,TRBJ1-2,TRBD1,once,TGTGCCAGCGCCCAGGGGGCGTCTGGCTACACCTTC,CASAQGASGYTF
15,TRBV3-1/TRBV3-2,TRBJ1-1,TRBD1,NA,TGTGCCAGCAGCCAAGGGGAGGGACAGGGGTTTGAAGCTTTCTTT,CASSQGEGQGFEAFF
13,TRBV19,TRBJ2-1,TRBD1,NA,TGTGCCAGTATTGAGACAGGGTATGGTGAGCAGTTCTTC,CASIETGYGEQFF
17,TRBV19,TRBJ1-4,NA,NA,TGTGCCAGTAGTTCTCAGGCCCGTCTTGCAACTAATGAAAAACTGTTTTTT,CASSSQARLATNEKLFF
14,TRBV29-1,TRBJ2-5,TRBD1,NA,TGCAGCGTTTACCTTGGGACAGAACTAGAGACCCAGTACTTC,CSVYLGTELETQYF
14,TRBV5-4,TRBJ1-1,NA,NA,TGTGCCAGCAGCTTGGCGGGGGAGAGGACTGAAGCTTTCTTT,CASSLAGERTEAFF
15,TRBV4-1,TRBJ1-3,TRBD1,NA,TGCGCCAGCAGCCAAGCCCCGGACAGGGAGAACACCATATATTTT,CASSQAPDRENTIYF
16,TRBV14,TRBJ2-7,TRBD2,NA,TGTGCCAGCAGCCAAGAAGCTAGCGGGGGGATCAACGAGCAGTACTTC,CASSQEASGGINEQYF
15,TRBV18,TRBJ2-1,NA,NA,TGTGCCAGCTCACCGGGCGGGGGCCCTAACAATGAGCAGTTCTTC,CASSPGGGPNNEQFF
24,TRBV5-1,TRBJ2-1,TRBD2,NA,TGCGCCAGCAGCTTAGAAACGGGACAGCGAGGGCAACTAGCGGGGACGACCTCCTACAATGAGCAGTTCTTC,CASSLETGQRGQLAGTTSYNEQFF
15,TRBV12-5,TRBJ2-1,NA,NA,TGTGCTAGTGGTTATGGACAATTGACCTACAATGAGCAGTTCTTC,CASGYGQLTYNEQFF
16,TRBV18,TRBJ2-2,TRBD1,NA,TGTGCCAGCTCACAGGACAGGGGGGCGCATACCGGGGAGCTGTTTTTT,CASSQDRGAHTGELFF